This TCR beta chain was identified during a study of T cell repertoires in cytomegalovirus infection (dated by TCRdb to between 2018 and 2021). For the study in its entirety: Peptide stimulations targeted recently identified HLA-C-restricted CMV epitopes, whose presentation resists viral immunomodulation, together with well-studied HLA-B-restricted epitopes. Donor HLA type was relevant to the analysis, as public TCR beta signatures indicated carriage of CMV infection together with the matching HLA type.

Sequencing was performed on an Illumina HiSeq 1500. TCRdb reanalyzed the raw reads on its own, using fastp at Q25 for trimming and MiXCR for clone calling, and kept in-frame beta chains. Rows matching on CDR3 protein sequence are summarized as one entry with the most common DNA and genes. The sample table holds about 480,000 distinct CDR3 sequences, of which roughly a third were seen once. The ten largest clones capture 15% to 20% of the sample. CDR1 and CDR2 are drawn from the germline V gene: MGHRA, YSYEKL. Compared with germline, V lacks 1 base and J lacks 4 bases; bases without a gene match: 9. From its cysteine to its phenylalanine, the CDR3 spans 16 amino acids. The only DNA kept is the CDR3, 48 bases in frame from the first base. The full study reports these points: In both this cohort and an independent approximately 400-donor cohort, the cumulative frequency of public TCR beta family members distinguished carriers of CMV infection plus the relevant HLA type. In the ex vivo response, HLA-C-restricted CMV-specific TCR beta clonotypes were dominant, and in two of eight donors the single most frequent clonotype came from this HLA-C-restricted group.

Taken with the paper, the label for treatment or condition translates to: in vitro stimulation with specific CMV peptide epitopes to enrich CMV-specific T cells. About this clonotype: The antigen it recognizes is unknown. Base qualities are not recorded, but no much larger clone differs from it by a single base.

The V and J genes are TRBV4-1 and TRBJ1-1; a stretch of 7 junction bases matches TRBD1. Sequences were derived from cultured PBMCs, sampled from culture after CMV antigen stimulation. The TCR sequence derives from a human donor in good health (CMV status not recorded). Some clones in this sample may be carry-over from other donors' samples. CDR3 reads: CASSQAYRDSATEAFF. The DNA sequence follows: TGCGCCAGCAGCCAAGCTTACCGGGACAGTGCCACTGAAGCTTTCTTT.